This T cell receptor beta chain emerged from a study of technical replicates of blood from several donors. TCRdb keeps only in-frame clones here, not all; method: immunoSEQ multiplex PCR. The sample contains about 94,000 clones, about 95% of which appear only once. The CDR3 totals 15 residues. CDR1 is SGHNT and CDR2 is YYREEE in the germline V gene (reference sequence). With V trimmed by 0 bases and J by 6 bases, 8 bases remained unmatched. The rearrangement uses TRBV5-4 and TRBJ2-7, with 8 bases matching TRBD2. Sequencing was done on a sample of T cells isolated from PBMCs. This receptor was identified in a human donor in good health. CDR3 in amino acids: CASSLGGLAGLEQYF. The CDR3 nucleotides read TGTGCCAGCAGCTTGGGTGGGCTAGCGGGTCTCGAGCAGTACTTC.